Listed here are 5 T cell receptor beta chains from one sample, sequenced in a study of T-cell reconstitution after alpha-beta-depleted transplantation in children. Unique molecular identifiers were incorporated when the TCRbeta library was constructed. MiXCR, applied by TCRdb to the PCR reads, yields one record per CDR3 protein. The sample has a few hundred thousand distinct CDR3 sequences, under 13% seen once. Here the sequenced sample was PBMCs from the stem cell graft donor, taken from the stem cell graft. The origin of the receptors is a human donor who donated a stem cell graft to a child with acute myeloid leukemia.

This clonotype was detected ten times or more. This sequence joins TRBV6-2 or TRBV6-3 and TRBJ1-1, with D maybe TRBD1 (5 bases). CDR1 is MNHEY and CDR2 is SVGEGT in the germline V gene. V was cut by 2 bases and J by 0 bases, with 10 bases left in between. There are 15 residues in the CDR3. DNA of the CDR3: TGTGCCAGCAGTTACAGGGGCCTCATGAACACTGAAGCTTTCTTT. As protein: CASSYRGLMNTEAFF.

This clonotype was seen a handful of times. This chain uses TRBV2 with TRBJ2-3; no reliable D call. Deletions cut 6 bases from V and 3 bases from J, with 16 bases between. The CDR3 length is 15 residues. CDR1 is SNHLY, CDR2 FYNNEI, per germline. The CDR3 reads CASSPTGMVTDTQYF. Here the CDR3 DNA reads TGTGCCAGCAGCCCCACTGGTATGGTGACAGATACGCAGTATTTT.

This clonotype was recorded at least ten times. The chain combines TRBV6-5 with TRBJ1-6; no clear D gene. Germline-derived CDR1 and CDR2 are MNHEY and SVGAGI. The V end lost 3 bases, the J end lost 0 bases, and 9 bases lay between the germline ends. The CDR3 runs to 16 residues. Here the CDR3 DNA reads TGTGCCAGCAGTTATTTAACGAGCTCCTATAATTCACCCCTCCACTTT. Translation gives CASSYLTSSYNSPLHF.

This clonotype was seen more than once but under ten times. An end of the junction differs from the germline gene, which may be a read error. The chain carries TRBV7-9 and TRBJ1-2, with D tentatively TRBD1 (5 bases). CDR1 is SEHNR and CDR2 is FQNEAQ in the germline V gene (reference sequence). This CDR3 has 17 amino acids. The CDR3 coding sequence is TGTGCCAGCAGCCCCCTGGCCCTTCAAGGGGCGTACTATGGCCACACCTTC. Amino acids: CASSPLALQGAYYGHTF. Combining the CDR3 with reference TRBV7-9 and TRBJ1-2 gives the whole variable domain DTGVSQNPRHKITKRGQNVTFRCDPISEHNRLYWYRQTLGQGPEFLTYFQNEAQLEKSRLLSDRFSAERPKGSFSTLEIQRTEQGDSAMYLCASSPLALQGAYYGHTFGSGTRLTVV.

V is TRBV6-1 and J is TRBJ1-1; D call uncertain. Germline values: CDR1 MNHNS, CDR2 SASEGT. With 8 bases removed from V and 4 bases from J, the gap between germline ends came to 8 bases. This CDR3 has 11 amino acids. CDR3 sequence (DNA): TGTGCCAGCGTTGTGAGCACTGAAGCTTTCTTT. Residues: CASVVSTEAFF.